This T cell receptor (beta chain) was recorded in a study of early T cells in non-severe SARS-CoV-2 infection. TCRdb re-derived calls from the 5' RACE reads in MiXCR, one entry per CDR3 protein. Counted here are about 89,000 distinct CDR3 sequences, roughly 15% occurring once; the ten biggest clones make up less than 0.6%. Germline values: CDR1 SGHDN, CDR2 FVKESK. Trimming took 0 bases from V and 3 from J, leaving 14 bases between them. This CDR3 is 16 amino acids long. Sequenced: whole blood. The chain is built from TRBV14 and TRBJ1-1; D perhaps matches TRBD1 (5 bases). The TCR was taken from an adult who was a healthcare worker with PCR-confirmed SARS-CoV-2 infection or an uninfected control (not recorded which). Here the CDR3 reads CASSQDVGRVYTEAFF. The CDR3 DNA follows: TGTGCCAGCAGCCAAGATGTCGGCAGGGTCTACACTGAAGCTTTCTTT.